The entry that follows covers one TCR beta chain sequence. Its antigen remains unidentified. The authors divided CD4+ cells into CD45RA+ naive and CD45RA-negative memory subsets. CDR3 length: 14 residues. V was cut by 6 bases and J by 6 bases, with 14 bases left in between. Germline lookup yields CDR1 SGHTA and CDR2 FQGTGA. These data come from a study of shared clonotypes between healthy human individuals. Background on the study: Serving as donors were a couple of women and three men, whose ages spanned 18 to 49.

Clones were read by immunoSEQ multiplex PCR, and TCRdb kept only the in-frame ones, dropping some. The sample yields some 2.3 million clones, approximately 95% seen once. Study-level points and caveats: Clonotype sharing among donors was thought likely to change with sequencing depth.

Sequences were obtained from naive CD4+ T cells from PBMCs. Subset meaning: CD45RA+ positively selected. This sequence originates from a man in his late teens or twenties in good health. Some clones in this sample may be carry-over from other donors' samples. J is TRBJ2-2 and V is TRBV7-3; D possibly corresponds to TRBD2 (5 bases). The DNA for the CDR3 is TGTGCCAGCAGGCGTCCGGGGAATGCCGGGGAGCTGTTTTTT. This encodes CASRRPGNAGELFF.